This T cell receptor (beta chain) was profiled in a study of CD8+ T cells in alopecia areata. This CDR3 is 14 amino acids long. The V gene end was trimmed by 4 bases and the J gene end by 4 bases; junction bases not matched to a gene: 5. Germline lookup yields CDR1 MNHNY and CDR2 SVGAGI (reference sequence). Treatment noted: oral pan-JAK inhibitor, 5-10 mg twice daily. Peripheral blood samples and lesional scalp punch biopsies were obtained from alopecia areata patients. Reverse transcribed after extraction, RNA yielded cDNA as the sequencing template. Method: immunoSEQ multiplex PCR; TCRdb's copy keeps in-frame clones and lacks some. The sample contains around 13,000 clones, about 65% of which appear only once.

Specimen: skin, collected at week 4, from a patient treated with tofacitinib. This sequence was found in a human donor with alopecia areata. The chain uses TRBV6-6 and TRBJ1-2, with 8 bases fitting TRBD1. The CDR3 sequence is CASSFGQGAYGYTF. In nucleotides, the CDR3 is TGTGCCAGCAGTTTCGGACAGGGAGCCTATGGCTACACCTTC.